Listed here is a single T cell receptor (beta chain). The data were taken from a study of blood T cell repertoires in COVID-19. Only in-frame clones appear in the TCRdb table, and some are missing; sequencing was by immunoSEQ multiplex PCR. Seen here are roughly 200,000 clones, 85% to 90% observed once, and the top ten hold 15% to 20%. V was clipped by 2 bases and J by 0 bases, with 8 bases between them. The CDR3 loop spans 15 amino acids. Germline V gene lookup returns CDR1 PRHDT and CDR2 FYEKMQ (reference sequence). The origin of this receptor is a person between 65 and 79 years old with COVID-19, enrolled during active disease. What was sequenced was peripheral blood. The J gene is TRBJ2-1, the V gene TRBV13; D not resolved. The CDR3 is CASSLRSPSYNEQFF. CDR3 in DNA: TGTGCCAGCAGCTTACGGAGCCCCTCCTACAATGAGCAGTTCTTC. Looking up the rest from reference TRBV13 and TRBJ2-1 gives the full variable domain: AAGVIQSPRHLIKEKRETATLKCYPIPRHDTVYWYQQGPGQDPQFLISFYEKMQSDKGSIPDRFSAQQFSDYHSELNMSSLELGDSALYFCASSLRSPSYNEQFFGPGTRLTVL.